The sequence of this T cell receptor (beta chain) was determined in a study of cytomegalovirus exposure and HLA in healthy donors. Study-level results: Certain indistinguishable V segments, among them TRBV6-2 and TRBV6-3, were excluded. Common viral pathogens seemed, in a later analysis, to connect with several of the most significant clusters.

It was with 60 Vbeta and 13 Jbeta primers that the PCR ran. The assay was immunoSEQ multiplex PCR, and TCRdb's table has in-frame clones only and misses some. This sample has some 99,000 clones, with 81% found just once. Notes on this clone: Antigen unknown.

Each of the donors was a healthy bone marrow donor. Trimming cost V 3 bases and J 2 bases; bases outside gene matches: 3. The V gene's germline CDR1 is LNHNV and CDR2 YYDKDF (reference sequence). The CDR3 is 16 residues long. Sequenced input: PBMCs. The sequence came from a woman aged 25 to 39 in good health and CMV-seronegative. The chain joins TRBV15 to TRBJ2-3; 12 positions agree with TRBD2. The CDR3 DNA reads TGTGCCACCAGCAGCCGACTAGCGGGAGTCACAGATACGCAGTATTTT. Its translation is CATSSRLAGVTDTQYF.